What follows are 25 T cell receptor beta chains derived from one specimen sequenced in a study of T-cell memory formation after mild COVID-19. TCRdb re-derived calls from the 5' RACE reads in MiXCR, one entry per CDR3 protein. The profile shows 95,000 to 120,000 distinct CDR3 sequences, 20% to 25% of them singletons. The sequenced material came from PBMCs or a T cell subset sorted from them (not recorded which). The source of these receptors is a man between 18 and 35 years old who had mild COVID-19 (a few samples of this study predate the infection). Cell type and time point are not known.

This chain connects TRBV3-1 to TRBJ2-7; D call uncertain. CDR1 LGHDT and CDR2 YNNKEL come from the germline V gene (reference sequence). The CDR3 runs 13 residues. V was clipped by 3 bases and J by 2 bases, with 8 bases between them. CDR3 region: CASSQADAYEQYV. Here the CDR3 DNA reads TGTGCCAGCAGCCAGGCCGACGCCTACGAGCAGTACGTC.

The chain uses TRBV24-1 and TRBJ2-4; the D is unclear. Germline assignment: CDR1 KGHDR and CDR2 SFDVKD. The CDR3 covers 15 residues. V was shortened by 4 bases and J by 0 bases, with 9 bases between the two germline ends. The CDR3 DNA reads as TGTGCCACCAGTGACAGACACGAAGCCAAAAACATTCAGTACTTC. It translates to CATSDRHEAKNIQYF.

In this sample, this clonotype turned up a few times. This chain joins TRBV15 and TRBJ2-2; D possibly matches TRBD1 or TRBD2 (6 bases each). The germline CDR1 and CDR2 sequences are LNHNV and YYDKDF (reference sequence). This CDR3 contains 17 residues. With 0 bases removed from V and 4 bases from J, the gap between germline ends came to 15 bases. This CDR3 reads CATSRDRGSGSTGELFF. The CDR3 bases are TGTGCCACCAGCAGAGACAGGGGTAGCGGAAGCACCGGGGAGCTGTTTTTT.

The rearrangement uses TRBV6-2 or TRBV6-3 and TRBJ2-4; TRBD1 agrees at 8 bases. The V segment lost 11 bases and the J segment 7 bases; nucleotides outside the gene matches: 4. The CDR3 covers 11 residues. Per the germline V gene, CDR1 is MNHEY and CDR2 is SVGEGT. In nucleotides, the CDR3 is TGTGCCTCTCGACAGGGGAACATTCAGTACTTC. Translation: CASRQGNIQYF.

J is TRBJ1-5 and V is TRBV4-1, with 7 bases identical to TRBD1. The junction had 14 bases not matched to a gene; V was cut back by 6 bases and J by 9 bases. This CDR3 has 15 residues. Germline V gives CDR1 MGHRA, CDR2 YSYEKL. DNA of the CDR3: TGCGCCAGCAGTCCCAGACAGGGCCCCAGCGGGCCCCAGCATTTT. It is translated as CASSPRQGPSGPQHF.

This clonotype was found a few times. The V and J genes are TRBV6-5 and TRBJ2-7, with D perhaps matching TRBD1 (5 bases). V lost 0 bases, J lost 4 bases, and 7 bases lay in between. The germline gives CDR1 MNHEY, CDR2 SVGAGI. This CDR3 spans 13 amino acids. CDR3 amino acids: CASSYSQGYEQYV. CDR3 bases: TGTGCCAGCAGTTACTCCCAGGGATACGAGCAGTACGTC.

This clonotype occurred many times. The chain employs TRBV12-1 and TRBJ1-1. TRBV12-1 has pseudogene status. The CDR3 totals 11 residues. Here the CDR3 reads CASSFATEAFF. The DNA of the CDR3 is TGTGCCAGCAGCTTTGCCACTGAAGCTTTCTTT.

This chain links TRBV7-9 with TRBJ1-4; a possible D gene is TRBD1 (5 bases). This CDR3 is built from 14 residues. Looked up from germline, CDR1 is SEHNR and CDR2 is FQNEAQ (reference sequence). The V end lost 5 bases, the J end lost 6 bases, and 13 bases lay between the germline ends. The CDR3 bases are TGTGCCAGCAGCCCCGGGGCAGTGCATGAAAAACTGTTTTTT. Residues: CASSPGAVHEKLFF.

This chain joins TRBV2 and TRBJ1-2, with D maybe TRBD1 (5 bases). The V gene lost 5 bases and the J gene lost 2 bases, with 12 bases spanning the gap. The CDR3 spans 14 residues. Germline V gene lookup returns CDR1 SNHLY and CDR2 FYNNEI. The CDR3 nucleotides read TGTGCCAGCAGTCGGAGACGGGACAACTATGGCTACACCTTC. Its translation: CASSRRRDNYGYTF.

The V gene is TRBV7-9, the J gene TRBJ1-1, with D maybe TRBD1 (6 bases). Trimming stripped 5 bases from V and 7 bases from J, with 17 bases between. The CDR3 is made up of 14 amino acids. The V gene's germline CDR1 is SEHNR and CDR2 FQNEAQ (reference sequence). CDR3 in amino acids: CASSLWGRGGEAFF. The CDR3 DNA reads TGTGCCAGCAGCCTATGGGGCAGGGGTGGTGAAGCTTTCTTT. Filled out from reference TRBV7-9 and TRBJ1-1, the complete variable domain reads DTGVSQNPRHKITKRGQNVTFRCDPISEHNRLYWYRQTLGQGPEFLTYFQNEAQLEKSRLLSDRFSAERPKGSFSTLEIQRTEQGDSAMYLCASSLWGRGGEAFFGQGTRLTVV.

This chain connects TRBV7-3 to TRBJ2-3; tentatively, D is TRBD2 (6 bases). Germline V lookup: CDR1 SGHTA, CDR2 FQGTGA. The CDR3 contains 15 residues. The V end was cut by 5 bases, the J end by 8 bases, with 20 bases between. Here the CDR3 DNA reads TGTGCCAGCAGCACTAACCGGGACTCCTCCGGTACGCAGTATTTT. This codes for CASSTNRDSSGTQYF.

The chain joins TRBV12-3 or TRBV12-4 to TRBJ2-1, with 9 bases fitting TRBD1. The length of the CDR3 is 15 residues. V gave up 4 bases and J gave up 5 bases; unmatched junction bases: 6. The CDR3 here is CASSSGTGSNNEQFF. The DNA for the CDR3 is TGTGCCAGCAGTTCCGGGACAGGGTCGAACAATGAGCAGTTCTTC.

This clonotype has more than one count but fewer than ten. The chain employs TRBV12-3 or TRBV12-4 and TRBJ2-7; D is unclear. Deletions cut 6 bases from V and 7 bases from J, with 16 bases between. The CDR3 sequence is 13 residues long. In nucleotides, the CDR3 is TGTGCCAGCAGCGGACGGGCTATGGGGGAGCAGTACTTC. Translating it yields CASSGRAMGEQYF.

This clonotype was detected a few times. The chain links TRBV28 to TRBJ2-3; D uncertain. The CDR3 consists of 15 residues. V was pared by 2 bases and J by 3 bases, with 12 bases between. Germline CDR1 is MDHEN and CDR2 is SYDVKM. The CDR3 DNA follows: TGTGCCAGCAGTTTAGTACAGACCCGAACAGATACGCAGTATTTT. Protein: CASSLVQTRTDTQYF.

The CDR3 DNA reads as TGCGCCACTCAAGAAGTGACAGGAGCTAGGGGGACCCAGTACTTC. This codes for CATQEVTGARGTQYF. This rearrangement joins TRBV10-2 to TRBJ2-5, with TRBD1 as a possible D gene (6 bases). CDR3 size: 15 residues. Trimming removed 10 bases at V and 7 bases at J, with 25 bases between. CDR1 is WSHSY, CDR2 SAAADI, per germline.

V usage is TRBV6-6 and J usage is TRBJ2-1; perhaps TRBD2 as D (5 bases). Trimming stripped 4 bases from V and 0 bases from J, with 10 bases between. The germline V gene encodes CDR1 MNHNY and CDR2 SVGAGI (reference sequence). The CDR3 contains 15 residues. CDR3 nucleotide sequence: TGTGCCAGCAGTTCAGCTGGGAGCTCCTACAATGAGCAGTTCTTC. Translation gives CASSSAGSSYNEQFF.

This clonotype was counted a few times. The rearrangement joins TRBV4-2 to TRBJ2-3; D remains unclear. CDR3 length: 15 residues. The germline V and J ends were trimmed by 5 bases and 0 bases, with 12 bases remaining between them. Germline V gene sequence: CDR1 LGHNA, CDR2 YNFKEQ. CDR3 loop: CASSVSGPSTDTQYF. The CDR3 DNA is TGTGCCAGCAGCGTATCCGGGCCTAGCACAGATACGCAGTATTTT.

This clonotype was detected only a few times. The J gene is TRBJ2-6, the V gene TRBV7-9; weak D call: TRBD1 (6 bases). Trimming removed 5 bases at V and 1 base at J, with 18 bases between. CDR1 is SEHNR and CDR2 is FQNEAQ in the germline V gene (reference sequence). CDR3 length: 18 residues. Here the CDR3 reads CASSPPRIQGSGANVLTF. In DNA, the CDR3 is TGTGCCAGCAGCCCCCCTAGAATACAGGGATCTGGGGCCAACGTCCTGACTTTC.

The V and J genes are TRBV6-2 or TRBV6-3 and TRBJ2-5, with TRBD2 as a possible D gene (6 bases). Germline assignment: CDR1 MNHEY and CDR2 SVGEGT. V lost 10 bases and J 0 bases, leaving 12 bases between the germline ends. The CDR3 runs 13 residues. The CDR3 spells CAIRRGYQETQYF. DNA of the CDR3: TGTGCCATCCGGCGGGGCTACCAAGAGACCCAGTACTTC.

This clonotype was counted between two and nine times. This chain connects TRBV20-1 to TRBJ1-2, with 7 bases lining up with TRBD1. CDR3 length equals 14 residues. With V trimmed by 6 bases and J by 7 bases, 14 bases remained unmatched. The germline V gene encodes CDR1 DFQATT and CDR2 SNEGSKA (reference sequence). CDR3 sequence: CSATRTGLMGGYTF. CDR3 nucleotide sequence: TGCAGTGCGACGCGGACAGGACTTATGGGTGGCTACACCTTC.

This clonotype was counted a few times. The chain uses TRBV7-9 and TRBJ2-7; D remains unclear. The CDR3 runs 12 residues. Between the trimmed V and J ends, which lost 5 bases and 6 bases, there was a span of 11 bases. The germline CDR1 and CDR2 sequences are SEHNR and FQNEAQ (reference sequence). Here the CDR3 DNA reads TGTGCCAGCAGCCGAGGCCGTTCCGAGCAGTACGTC. Translating it yields CASSRGRSEQYV.

This clonotype was recorded a few times. The chain combines TRBV6-5 with TRBJ1-2; D is uncertain. The CDR3 is 13 amino acids. Germline assignment: CDR1 MNHEY and CDR2 SVGAGI. V was pared by 0 bases and J by 10 bases, with 12 bases between. CDR3 sequence (DNA): TGTGCCAGCAGTTACTCAAAGGGTGTTGCCTACACCTTC. Its protein is CASSYSKGVAYTF.

CDR3 in DNA: TGTGCCAGCAGTTTCCCCCCGGGTTTCGGGGAGCTGTTTTTT. This encodes CASSFPPGFGELFF. This chain joins TRBV12-3 or TRBV12-4 and TRBJ2-2; D is ambiguous. The germline V and J ends were trimmed by 3 bases and 7 bases, with 12 bases remaining between them. CDR3 size: 14 residues.

V is TRBV4-1 and J is TRBJ1-1, with D maybe TRBD1 (5 bases). Trimming stripped 2 bases from V and 9 bases from J, with 10 bases between. CDR1 is MGHRA, CDR2 YSYEKL, per germline. The CDR3 spans 12 residues. The CDR3 here is CASSQTGLQAFF. The CDR3 bases are TGCGCCAGCAGCCAAACAGGTTTACAAGCTTTCTTT.

The sample holds a few counts of this clonotype. CDR3 protein: CASSQDPYPPGAFF. The CDR3 DNA follows: TGCGCCAGCAGCCAAGATCCGTACCCCCCGGGGGCTTTCTTT. The V gene is TRBV4-3, the J gene TRBJ1-1, with D unresolved. The CDR3 sequence is 14 residues long. Trimming stripped 0 bases from V and 11 bases from J, with 16 bases between. Germline assignment: CDR1 LGHNA and CDR2 YSLEER.